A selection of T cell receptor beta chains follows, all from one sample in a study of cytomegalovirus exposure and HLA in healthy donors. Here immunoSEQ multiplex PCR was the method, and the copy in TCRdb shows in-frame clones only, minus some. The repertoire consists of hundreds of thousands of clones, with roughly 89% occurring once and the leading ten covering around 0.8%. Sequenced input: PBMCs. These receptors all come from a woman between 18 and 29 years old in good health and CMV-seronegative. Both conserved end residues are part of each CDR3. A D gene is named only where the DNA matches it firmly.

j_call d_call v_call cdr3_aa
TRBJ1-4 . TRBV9 CASSHKGEEEKLFF
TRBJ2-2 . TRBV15 CATSGGTGELFF
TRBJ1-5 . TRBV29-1 CSVAGFGGDNQPQHF
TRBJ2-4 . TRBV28 CASSFRGQFLAKNIQYF
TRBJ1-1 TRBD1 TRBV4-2 CASSQRRDRDEAFF
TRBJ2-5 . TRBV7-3 CASSLGGNQETQYF
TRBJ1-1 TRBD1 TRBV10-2 CATNADRRTEAFF
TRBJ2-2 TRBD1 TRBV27 CAILDRGTGELFF
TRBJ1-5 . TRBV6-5 CASRSAQGGNQPQHF
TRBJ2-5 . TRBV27 CASSLRGGRLETQYF
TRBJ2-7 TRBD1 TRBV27 CASSLIGQGLRLGYEQYF
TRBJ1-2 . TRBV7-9 CASSRLGGYGYTF
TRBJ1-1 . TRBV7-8 CASSLEQPAMNTEAFF
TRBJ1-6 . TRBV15 CATALRGRARGEVLHF
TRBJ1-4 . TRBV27 CASSLYWTAEGEKLFF
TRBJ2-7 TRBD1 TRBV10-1 CASSTGQGTYEQYF
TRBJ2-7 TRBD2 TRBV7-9 CASSSGLAGTYEQYF
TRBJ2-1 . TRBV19 CASSAGGIGSSYNEQFF
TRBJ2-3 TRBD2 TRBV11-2 CASSLEVAGALDTQYF
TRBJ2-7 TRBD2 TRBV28 CASTGTGLSSGRANYEQYF
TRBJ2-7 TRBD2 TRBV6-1 CASSTSATSSKEQYF
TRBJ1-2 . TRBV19 CASSISGGRQAYGYTF
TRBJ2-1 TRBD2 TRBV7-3 CASSLTSGSHNEQFF
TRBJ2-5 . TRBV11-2 CASSLGGGETETQYF
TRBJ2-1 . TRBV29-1 CSVYRVDSYNEQFF
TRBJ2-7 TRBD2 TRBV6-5 CASSSRLAGGRYEQYF
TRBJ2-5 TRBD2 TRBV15 CATSDQPGLVETQYF
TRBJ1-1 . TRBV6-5 CASTELGGTEAFF
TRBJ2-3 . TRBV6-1 CASSETGPSDTQYF
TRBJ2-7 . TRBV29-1 CSVLRTDSYEQYF
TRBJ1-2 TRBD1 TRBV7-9 CASNNRQGASGYTF
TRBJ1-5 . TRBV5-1 CASSDDDNSGYDHSNQPQHF
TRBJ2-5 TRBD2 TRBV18 CASSWRGGQETQYF
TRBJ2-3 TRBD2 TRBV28 CASSPPGLAGVDEDVTSTDTQYF
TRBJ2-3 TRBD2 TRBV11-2 CASSSMGGASGVTDTQYF
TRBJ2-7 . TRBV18 CASSPTFESYEQYF
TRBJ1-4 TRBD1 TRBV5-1 CASSFRGQGNEKLFF
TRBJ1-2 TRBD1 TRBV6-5 CASRYGQANYGYTF
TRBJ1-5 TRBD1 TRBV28 CASSFPGGNQPQHF
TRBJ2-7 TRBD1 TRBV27 CASSSYRGGEQYF
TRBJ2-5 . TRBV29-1 CSVEDQAPQGRETQYF
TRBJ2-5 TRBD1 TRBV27 CATKRGRGRETQYF
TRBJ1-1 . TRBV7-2 CASSFSPNTEAFF
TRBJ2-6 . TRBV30 CAWTPNRAGANVLTF
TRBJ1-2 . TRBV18 CASSPDNRASGGYTF
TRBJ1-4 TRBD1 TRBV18 CASSPRTGTGPEKLFF
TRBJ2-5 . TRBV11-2 CASSLGPGEETQYF
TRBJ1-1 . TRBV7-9 CASSLSGANTEAFF